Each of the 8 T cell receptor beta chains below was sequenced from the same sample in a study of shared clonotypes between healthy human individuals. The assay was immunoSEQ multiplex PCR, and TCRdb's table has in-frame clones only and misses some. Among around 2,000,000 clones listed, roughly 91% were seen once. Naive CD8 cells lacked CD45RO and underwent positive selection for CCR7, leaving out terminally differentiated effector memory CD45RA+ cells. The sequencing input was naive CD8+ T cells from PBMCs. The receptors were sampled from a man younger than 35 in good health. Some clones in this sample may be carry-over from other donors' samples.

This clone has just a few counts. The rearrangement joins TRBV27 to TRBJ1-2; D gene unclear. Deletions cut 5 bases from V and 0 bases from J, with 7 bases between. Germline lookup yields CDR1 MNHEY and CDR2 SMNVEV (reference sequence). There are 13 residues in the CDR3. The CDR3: CASSTLTNYGYTF. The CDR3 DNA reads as TGTGCCAGCAGTACCCTTACTAACTATGGCTACACCTTC.

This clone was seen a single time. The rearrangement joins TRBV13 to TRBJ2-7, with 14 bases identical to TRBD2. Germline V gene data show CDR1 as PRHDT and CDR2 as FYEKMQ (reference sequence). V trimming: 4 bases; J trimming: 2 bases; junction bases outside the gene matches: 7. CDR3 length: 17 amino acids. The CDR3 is CASSSGTSGRRAYEQYF. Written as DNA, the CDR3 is TGTGCCAGCAGCTCCGGGACTAGCGGGAGAAGGGCCTACGAGCAGTACTTC.

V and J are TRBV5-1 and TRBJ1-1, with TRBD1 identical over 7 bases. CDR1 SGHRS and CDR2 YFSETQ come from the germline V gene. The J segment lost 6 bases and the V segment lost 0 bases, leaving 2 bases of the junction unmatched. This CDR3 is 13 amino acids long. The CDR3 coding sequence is TGCGCCAGCAGCTTGGGACAGGGACCTGAAGCTTTCTTT. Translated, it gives CASSLGQGPEAFF.

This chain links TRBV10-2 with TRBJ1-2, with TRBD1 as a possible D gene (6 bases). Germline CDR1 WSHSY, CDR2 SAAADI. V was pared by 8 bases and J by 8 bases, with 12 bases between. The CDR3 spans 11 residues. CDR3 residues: CASVGQRGYTF. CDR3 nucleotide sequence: TGCGCCAGCGTTGGACAGCGGGGCTACACCTTC.

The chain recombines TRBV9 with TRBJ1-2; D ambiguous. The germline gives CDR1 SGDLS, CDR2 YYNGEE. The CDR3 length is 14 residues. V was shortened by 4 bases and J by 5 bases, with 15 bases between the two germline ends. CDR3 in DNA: TGTGCCAGCAGCCCCGAAGGAGGCTGGTATGGCTACACCTTC. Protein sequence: CASSPEGGWYGYTF.

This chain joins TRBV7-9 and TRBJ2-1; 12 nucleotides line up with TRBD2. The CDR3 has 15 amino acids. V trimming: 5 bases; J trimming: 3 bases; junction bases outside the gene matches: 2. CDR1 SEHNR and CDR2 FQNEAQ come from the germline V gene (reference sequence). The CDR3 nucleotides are TGTGCCAGCAGCCCGACTAGCGGGGGCTACAATGAGCAGTTCTTC. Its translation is CASSPTSGGYNEQFF. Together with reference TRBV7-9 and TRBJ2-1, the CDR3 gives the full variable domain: DTGVSQNPRHKITKRGQNVTFRCDPISEHNRLYWYRQTLGQGPEFLTYFQNEAQLEKSRLLSDRFSAERPKGSFSTLEIQRTEQGDSAMYLCASSPTSGGYNEQFFGPGTRLTVL.

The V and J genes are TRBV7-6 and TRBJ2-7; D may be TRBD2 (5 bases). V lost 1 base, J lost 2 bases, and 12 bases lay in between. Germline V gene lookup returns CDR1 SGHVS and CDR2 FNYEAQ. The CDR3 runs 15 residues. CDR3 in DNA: TGTGCCAGCAGCTTAGGGGCGGGCGCCCCCTACGAGCAGTACTTC. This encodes CASSLGAGAPYEQYF.

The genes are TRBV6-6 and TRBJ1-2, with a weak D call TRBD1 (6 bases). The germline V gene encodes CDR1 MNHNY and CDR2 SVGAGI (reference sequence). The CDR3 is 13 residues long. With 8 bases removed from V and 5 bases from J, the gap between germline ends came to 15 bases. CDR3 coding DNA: TGTGCCAGCCTGGGGGGGGCCAGTTATGGCTACACCTTC. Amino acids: CASLGGASYGYTF.